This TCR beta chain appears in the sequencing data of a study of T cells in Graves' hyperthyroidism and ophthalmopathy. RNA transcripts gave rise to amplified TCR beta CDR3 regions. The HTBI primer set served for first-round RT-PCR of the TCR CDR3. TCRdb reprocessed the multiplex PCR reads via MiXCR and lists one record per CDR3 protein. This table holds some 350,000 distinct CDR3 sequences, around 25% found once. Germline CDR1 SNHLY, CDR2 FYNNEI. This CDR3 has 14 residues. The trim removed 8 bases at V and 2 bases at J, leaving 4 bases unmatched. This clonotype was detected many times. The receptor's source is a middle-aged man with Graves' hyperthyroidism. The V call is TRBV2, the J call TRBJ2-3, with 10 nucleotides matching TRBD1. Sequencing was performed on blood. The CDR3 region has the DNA TGTGCCAGCGGGAGACAGGGGGCCACAGATACGCAGTATTTT. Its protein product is CASGRQGATDTQYF.